Reported below is one T cell receptor (beta chain). Its antigen is not identified. A far larger clone is a single base away, which makes a read error likely. This entry comes from a study of shared clonotypes between healthy human individuals. Sequencing was at deep level. It was around 0.3 ug DNA, about 33,000 T cell genomes, that went into each replicate PCR of unsorted PBMC. As handled by the study authors: In the immunoSEQ data, sequences were junction-only and lacked quality scores, so filtering differed. The repertoire was sequenced with immunoSEQ multiplex PCR; TCRdb's copy has only in-frame clones and lacks some. That table supplies the V and J calls and clone size; D and trimming were determined from the DNA. There are approximately 440,000 clones in the sample; 70% to 80% occur only once, and more than 10% lies in the top ten. Study findings and constraints: It was anticipated that sequencing depth would influence how many clonotypes donors shared.

The TCR sequence derives from a woman aged 40 to 55 in good health. Some clones in this sample may be carry-over from other donors' samples. The sample comprised PBMCs.

The CDR3 region has the DNA TGCGCCGGCAGCTTACGCTGGGACAGCACTGAAGCTTTCTTT. Translated, it gives CAGSLRWDSTEAFF. The chain combines TRBV5-1 with TRBJ1-1; TRBD1 matches at 7 bases. The length of the CDR3 is 14 residues. Germline V gene sequence: CDR1 SGHRS, CDR2 YFSETQ.